The entry below describes one T cell receptor beta chain. The repertoire was sequenced with immunoSEQ multiplex PCR; TCRdb's copy has only in-frame clones and lacks some. The repertoire holds fewer than 85,000 clones, with less than 90% as singletons. This sample was taken from a study of OX40 agonist ivuxolimab in advanced cancers. In germline, CDR1 is MGHDK, CDR2 SYGVNS. CDR3 length: 15 amino acids. With 5 bases removed from V and 10 bases from J, the gap between germline ends came to 18 bases. Sequences were derived from CD4+ or CD8+ T cells sorted from blood, sampled in a trial of the OX40 agonist ivuxolimab. This TCR came from an adult with an advanced solid tumor such as melanoma, head and neck, liver or kidney cancer. V and J are TRBV25-1 and TRBJ1-6, with D uncertain. CDR3: CASSREGTIRSPLHF. CDR3 in DNA: TGTGCCAGCAGTAGGGAGGGAACCATCCGGTCACCCCTCCACTTT.